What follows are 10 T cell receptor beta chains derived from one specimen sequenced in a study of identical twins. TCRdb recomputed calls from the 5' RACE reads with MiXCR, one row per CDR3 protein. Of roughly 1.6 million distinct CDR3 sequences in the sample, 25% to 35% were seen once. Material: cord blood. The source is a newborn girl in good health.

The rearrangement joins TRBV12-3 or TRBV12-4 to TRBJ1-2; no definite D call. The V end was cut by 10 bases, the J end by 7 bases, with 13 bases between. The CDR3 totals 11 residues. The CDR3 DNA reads TGTGCCACCTCCCCCGGTTTTGGCTACACCTTC. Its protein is CATSPGFGYTF.

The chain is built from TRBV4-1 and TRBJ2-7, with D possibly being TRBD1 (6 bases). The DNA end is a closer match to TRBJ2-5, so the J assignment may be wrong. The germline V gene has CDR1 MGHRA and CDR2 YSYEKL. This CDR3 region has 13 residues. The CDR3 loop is CASSQPGAKTQYF. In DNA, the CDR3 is TGCGCCAGCAGCCAACCAGGGGCGAAGACCCAGTACTTC.

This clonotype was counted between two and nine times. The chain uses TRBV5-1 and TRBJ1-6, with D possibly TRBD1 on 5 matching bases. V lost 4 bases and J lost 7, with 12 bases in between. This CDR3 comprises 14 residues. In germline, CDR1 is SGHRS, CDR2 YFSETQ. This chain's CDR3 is CASSPGHLNSPLHF. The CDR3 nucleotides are TGCGCCAGCAGCCCCGGACACCTCAATTCACCCCTCCACTTT.

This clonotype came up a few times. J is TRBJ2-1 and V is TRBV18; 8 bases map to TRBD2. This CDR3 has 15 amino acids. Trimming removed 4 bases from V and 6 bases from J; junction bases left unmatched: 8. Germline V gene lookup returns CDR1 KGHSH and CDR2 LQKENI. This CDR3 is CASSRGGIEVNEQFF. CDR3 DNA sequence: TGTGCCAGCTCACGCGGGGGGATCGAGGTCAATGAGCAGTTCTTC.

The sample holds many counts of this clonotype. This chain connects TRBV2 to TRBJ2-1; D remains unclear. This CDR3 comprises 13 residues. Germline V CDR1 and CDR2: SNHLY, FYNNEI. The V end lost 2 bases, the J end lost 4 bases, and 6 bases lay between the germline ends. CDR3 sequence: CASSERAYNEQFF. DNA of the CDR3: TGTGCCAGCAGTGAAAGGGCTTACAATGAGCAGTTCTTC.

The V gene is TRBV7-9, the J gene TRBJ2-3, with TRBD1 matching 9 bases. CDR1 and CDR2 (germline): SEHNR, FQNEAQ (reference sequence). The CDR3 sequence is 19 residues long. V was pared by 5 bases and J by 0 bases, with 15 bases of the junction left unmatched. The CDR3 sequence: CASSTPYPTGGRSTDTQYF. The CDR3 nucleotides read TGTGCCAGCAGCACTCCCTATCCGACAGGGGGGCGAAGCACAGATACGCAGTATTTT.

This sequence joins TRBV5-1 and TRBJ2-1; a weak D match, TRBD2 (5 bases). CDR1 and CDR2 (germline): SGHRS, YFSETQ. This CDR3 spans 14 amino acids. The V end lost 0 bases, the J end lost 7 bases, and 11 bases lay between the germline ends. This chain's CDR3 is CASSLATRTNEQFF. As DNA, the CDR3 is TGCGCCAGCAGCTTGGCCACTAGAACAAATGAGCAGTTCTTC.

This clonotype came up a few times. CDR3 coding DNA: TGTGCCAGCAGCCAAAGCCCGGGGGTCCCTAGCACAGATACGCAGTATTTT. It yields the protein CASSQSPGVPSTDTQYF. The J gene is TRBJ2-3, the V gene TRBV3-1; D perhaps matches TRBD2 (6 bases). The CDR3 length is 17 residues. Germline V gene lookup returns CDR1 LGHDT and CDR2 YNNKEL (reference sequence). Trimming removed 2 bases at V and 0 bases at J, with 15 bases between.

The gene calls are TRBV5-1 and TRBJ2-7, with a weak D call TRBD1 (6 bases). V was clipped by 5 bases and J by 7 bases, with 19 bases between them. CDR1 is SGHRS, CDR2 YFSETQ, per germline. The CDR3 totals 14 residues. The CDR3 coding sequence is TGCGCCAGCAGTGTTCGGGACAACTACAATGAGCAGTACTTC. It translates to CASSVRDNYNEQYF.

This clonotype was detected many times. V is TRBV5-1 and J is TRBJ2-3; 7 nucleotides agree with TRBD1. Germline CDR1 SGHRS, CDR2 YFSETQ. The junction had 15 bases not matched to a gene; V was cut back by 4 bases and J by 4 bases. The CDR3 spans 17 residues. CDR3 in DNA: TGCGCCAGCAGCCCAACTCCAGACAGGGCTTGGGCAGATACGCAGTATTTT. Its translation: CASSPTPDRAWADTQYF.